This T cell receptor beta chain was observed in a study of CD8 T cells in ankylosing spondylitis (dated 2017 in TCRdb). Broadly, across the study: T cell receptor beta repertoires were profiled in healthy donors and ankylosing spondylitis patients so that disease-linked TCR variants could be found. The full study cohort comprised around 23 ankylosing spondylitis patients and some 110 healthy donors. Samples of peripheral blood were taken, and for ankylosing spondylitis patients, synovial fluid was collected as well. Points the paper makes about the study in general: Some motif variants had previously been reported in the synovial fluid and blood of reactive arthritis patients, which suggests shared mechanisms of disease initiation. The disease-linked clones had a CD8+ phenotype and were found at relatively low frequencies in peripheral blood. Significant enrichment of the disease-linked clones was reported in matched synovial fluid samples from ankylosing spondylitis patients. A TCR beta motif of several highly homologous amino acid variants appeared characteristic of blood from ankylosing spondylitis patients.

The reads were generated on an Illumina HiSeq 2500. TCR beta libraries were prepared by quantitative 5'-RACE with molecular barcodes. Processing in the source paper ran as follows. To identify disease-linked TCR variants, a new computational method was used, one built on a probabilistic model of VDJ rearrangement. TCRdb passed the public sequencing reads through fastp at Q25 and MiXCR, retaining productive beta sequences. When rows share a CDR3 protein, they turn into one entry using the most common DNA and genes. Clone size and V and J calls follow TCRdb, not the original study. In all, the sample holds around 890,000 distinct CDR3 sequences, and over 9.5% of those were seen once. The ten largest account for about 0.49% of the sample. This clonotype was observed a few times. Its antigen is unknown. No per-base quality is available; no much larger clone lies one base away. Sequencing was performed on blood, either unsorted or a sorted T cell fraction (not recorded which). This receptor was obtained from a male donor with ankylosing spondylitis.

At the DNA level, the sequence is TGCAGTGCTAGAGAGACGGGACGGTACTATGGCTACACCTTC. It translates as CSARETGRYYGYTF. The chain uses TRBV20-1 and TRBJ1-2, and perhaps TRBD1 as D gene, on 5 matching bases. The junction carries 11 bases between V and J, which are trimmed by 0 bases and 3 bases respectively. Taken from the germline V gene (reference sequence), the CDR1 and CDR2 loops are DFQATT and SNEGSKA. The CDR3 spans 14 residues, from the cysteine through the phenylalanine. Of all the DNA, just the CDR3 is kept, 42 bases in frame from base 1.